What follows are 11 T cell receptor beta chains derived from one specimen sequenced in a study of PD-L1 blockade in urothelial cancer. Sequencing used immunoSEQ multiplex PCR; TCRdb keeps in-frame clones, though not all of them. The table has tens of thousands of clones, 84% seen once. The sequences come from PBMCs, collected around atezolizumab (anti-PD-L1) treatment. The source of these receptors is a man aged 60-69 years with urothelial cancer.

The chain couples TRBV29-1 to TRBJ2-7; 13 bases are shared with TRBD2. Germline V CDR1 and CDR2: SQVTM, ANQGSEA. Trimming took 6 bases from V and 3 from J; bases not matched to a gene: 5. There are 14 residues in the CDR3. The CDR3 spells CSVTGTSGNYEQYF. The CDR3 DNA reads TGCAGCGTCACAGGGACTAGCGGGAACTACGAGCAGTACTTC.

Comment on this clone: The junction departs from germline at one end; a sequencing error may be responsible. V and J are TRBV5-6 and TRBJ2-7; TRBD1 is a possible D gene (6 bases). Germline CDR1 and CDR2: SGHDT and YYEEEE. The CDR3 covers 12 residues. CDR3 sequence (DNA): TGTGCCAGCAGTTTCTTAAGAGGGGGTCGGCACTTC. Translating gives CASSFLRGGRHF.

The rearrangement joins TRBV18 to TRBJ1-1; 7 bases fit TRBD1. This CDR3 spans 13 amino acids. V gave up 3 bases and J gave up 5 bases; unmatched junction bases: 3. Germline V gives CDR1 KGHSH, CDR2 LQKENI. This chain's CDR3 is CASSPTGLTEAFF. For the CDR3, the DNA is TGTGCCAGCTCACCGACAGGGCTAACTGAAGCTTTCTTT. The variable domain in full, with the rest retrieved from reference TRBV18 and TRBJ1-1, is NAGVMQNPRHLVRRRGQEARLRCSPMKGHSHVYWYRQLPEEGLKFMVYLQKENIIDESGMPKERFSAEFPKEGPSILRIQQVVRGDSAAYFCASSPTGLTEAFFGQGTRLTVV.

Here the CDR3 DNA reads TGTGCCTGGAGGGCGTTTATAGCGTATGGCTACACCTTC. It yields the protein CAWRAFIAYGYTF. The chain carries TRBV30 and TRBJ1-2, with no clear D. The V end was cut by 3 bases, the J end by 5 bases, with 13 bases between. The CDR3 totals 13 residues. Germline values: CDR1 GTSNPN, CDR2 SVGIG (reference sequence).

J is TRBJ2-6 and V is TRBV5-1, with a possible D match to TRBD1 (6 bases). Trimming pared 4 bases from V and 3 bases from J, leaving 14 bases between. The CDR3 length is 16 residues. CDR1 and CDR2 from the germline V gene are SGHRS and YFSETQ. CDR3 DNA sequence: TGCGCCAGCAGCCAATCCCCAGGGGATGGGGCCAACGTCCTGACTTTC. Translation gives CASSQSPGDGANVLTF. The complete variable domain, with remaining parts taken from reference TRBV5-1 and TRBJ2-6, reads KAGVTQTPRYLIKTRGQQVTLSCSPISGHRSVSWYQQTPGQGLQFLFEYFSETQRNKGNFPGRFSGRQFSNSRSEMNVSTLELGDSALYLCASSQSPGDGANVLTFGAGSRLTVL.

This rearrangement joins TRBV14 to TRBJ2-5; tentatively, D is TRBD1 (6 bases). Between the trimmed V and J ends, which lost 1 base and 4 bases, there was a span of 16 bases. Looked up from germline, CDR1 is SGHDN and CDR2 is FVKESK. CDR3 size: 16 residues. CDR3 nucleotides: TGTGCCAGCAGCCAAGGAACCGGGACAATCCCAGAGACCCAGTACTTC. Its protein product is CASSQGTGTIPETQYF.

The rearrangement links TRBV7-6 to TRBJ2-1; TRBD2 matches at 9 bases. With 3 bases clipped from V and 8 bases from J, the junction kept 8 bases outside the gene matches. The germline gives CDR1 SGHVS, CDR2 FNYEAQ. The CDR3 consists of 15 residues. CDR3 DNA: TGTGCCAGCAGCTTTGCTAGCGGGATTCCCCATGAGCAGTTCTTC. It codes for CASSFASGIPHEQFF. The variable domain in full, completed from reference TRBV7-6 and TRBJ2-1, reads GAGVSQSPRYKVTKRGQDVALRCDPISGHVSLYWYRQALGQGPEFLTYFNYEAQQDKSGLPNDRFSAERPEGSISTLTIQRTEQRDSAMYRCASSFASGIPHEQFFGPGTRLTVL.

The sample holds a few counts of this clone. The chain combines TRBV19 with TRBJ1-6; 7 bases line up with TRBD1. Trimming removed 8 bases from V and 5 bases from J; junction bases left unmatched: 6. CDR3 length: 14 residues. Germline CDR1 reads LNHDA; CDR2 reads SQIVND (reference sequence). The CDR3, as DNA: TGTGCCAGTCAAGGACAGGTGGATAATTCACCCCTCCACTTT. Protein: CASQGQVDNSPLHF. Using reference TRBV19 and TRBJ1-6 for the parts outside the CDR3, the full variable domain is DGGITQSPKYLFRKEGQNVTLSCEQNLNHDAMYWYRQDPGQGLRLIYYSQIVNDFQKGDIAEGYSVSREKKESFPLTVTSAQKNPTAFYLCASQGQVDNSPLHFGNGTRLTVT.

V gene TRBV7-3 combines with J gene TRBJ2-5; the match to TRBD2 covers 9 bases. Germline assignment: CDR1 SGHTA and CDR2 FQGTGA. The CDR3 spans 16 residues. Losses at the gene ends were 1 base for V and 3 bases for J; bases not matched to a gene: 6. The CDR3 DNA follows: TGTGCCAGCAGCTTAAATGGAGGCGGGGGGGAAGAGACCCAGTACTTC. Translated: CASSLNGGGGEETQYF.

The chain recombines TRBV19 with TRBJ2-5; D might be TRBD1 (6 bases). Between the trimmed V and J ends, which lost 7 bases and 5 bases, there was a span of 17 bases. Germline CDR1 reads LNHDA; CDR2 reads SQIVND (reference sequence). This CDR3 region has 14 residues. In DNA form, the CDR3 reads TGTGCCAGTACCCGGGCAGGGGATAGGGAGACCCAGTACTTC. Amino acid sequence: CASTRAGDRETQYF.

This chain joins TRBV5-1 and TRBJ2-3; a weak D match, TRBD2 (6 bases). The CDR3 extends over 15 amino acids. Germline V gene lookup returns CDR1 SGHRS and CDR2 YFSETQ. Deletions cut 4 bases from V and 3 bases from J, with 15 bases between. The CDR3 loop reads CASSLGLARTDTQYF. CDR3 sequence (DNA): TGCGCCAGCAGCCTTGGGCTAGCGAGAACAGATACGCAGTATTTT.